Below, 11 T cell receptor beta chains from the same sample are listed, as sequenced in a study of cytomegalovirus exposure and HLA in healthy donors. The PCR had 60 Vbeta and 13 Jbeta primers. Sequencing was performed with immunoSEQ multiplex PCR; in TCRdb, only in-frame clones are kept and a portion is missing. The repertoire holds fewer than 200,000 clones, with roughly a tenth as singletons. Material for sequencing was PBMCs. All receptors derive from a woman aged 25 to 45 in good health and CMV-seropositive.

The chain combines TRBV2 with TRBJ2-5, with TRBD2 identical over 7 bases. J gave up 5 bases and V 7 bases, and 4 bases lay outside the gene matches. The CDR3 is 12 residues long. Per the germline V gene, CDR1 is SNHLY and CDR2 is FYNNEI. CDR3 sequence: CASTGRWETQYF. The CDR3 coding sequence is TGTGCCAGCACCGGGAGGTGGGAGACCCAGTACTTC.

The V gene is TRBV10-1, the J gene TRBJ2-1; TRBD2 agrees at 8 bases. Germline V gene data show CDR1 as WNHNN and CDR2 as SYGVQD (reference sequence). Trimming removed 0 bases from V and 4 bases from J; junction bases left unmatched: 8. The CDR3 is 17 amino acids. CDR3 protein: CASSESTEGGGYNEQFF. CDR3 sequence (DNA): TGCGCCAGCAGTGAGTCAACCGAGGGCGGGGGGTACAATGAGCAGTTCTTC.

The chain employs TRBV13 and TRBJ2-5; D possibly corresponds to TRBD2 (6 bases). CDR3 size: 13 residues. CDR1 is PRHDT and CDR2 is FYEKMQ in the germline V gene (reference sequence). Trimming pared 1 base from V and 5 bases from J, leaving 8 bases between. Here the CDR3 reads CASSLAAGETQYF. The CDR3 region has the DNA TGTGCCAGCAGCTTAGCGGCGGGGGAGACCCAGTACTTC.

V is TRBV7-7 and J is TRBJ2-2; TRBD1 matches at 8 bases. With V trimmed by 5 bases and J by 2 bases, 7 bases remained unmatched. The CDR3 consists of 16 residues. Per germline, CDR1 SSHAT and CDR2 FNYEAQ (reference sequence). Here the CDR3 reads CASSRRTGINTGELFF. For the CDR3, the DNA is TGTGCCAGCAGCCGCCGGACAGGGATCAACACCGGGGAGCTGTTTTTT. The variable domain in full, completed from reference TRBV7-7 and TRBJ2-2, reads GAGVSQSPRYKVTKRGQDVTLRCDPISSHATLYWYQQALGQGPEFLTYFNYEAQPDKSGLPSDRFSAERPEGSISTLTIQRTEQRDSAMYRCASSRRTGINTGELFFGEGSRLTVL.

V gene TRBV7-9 combines with J gene TRBJ2-5, with 7 bases fitting TRBD1. This CDR3 region has 15 residues. V shed 5 bases, J shed 2 bases, and the junction held 8 bases outside the gene matches. Germline loops: CDR1 SEHNR, CDR2 FQNEAQ (reference sequence). DNA for the CDR3: TGTGCCAGCAGCACAGGGACAGCGATTCAAGAGACCCAGTACTTC. It is translated as CASSTGTAIQETQYF.

The gene calls are TRBV5-1 and TRBJ2-7; 7 nucleotides line up with TRBD1. The CDR3 spans 16 residues. Losses at the gene ends were 5 bases for V and 0 bases for J; bases not matched to a gene: 11. CDR1 is SGHRS and CDR2 is YFSETQ in the germline V gene. CDR3 sequence (DNA): TGCGCCAGCAGTCAGACCCGGGACAGCGACTCCTACGAGCAGTACTTC. It specifies CASSQTRDSDSYEQYF. Complete variable domain (other parts from reference TRBV5-1 and TRBJ2-7): KAGVTQTPRYLIKTRGQQVTLSCSPISGHRSVSWYQQTPGQGLQFLFEYFSETQRNKGNFPGRFSGRQFSNSRSEMNVSTLELGDSALYLCASSQTRDSDSYEQYFGPGTRLTVT.

This clone was observed a few times. The V and J genes are TRBV28 and TRBJ1-2; the D gene is possibly TRBD1 (5 bases). V dropped 8 bases and J dropped 2 bases, with 15 bases sitting between them. Germline V gives CDR1 MDHEN, CDR2 SYDVKM. The CDR3 runs 14 residues. The CDR3, as DNA: TGTGCCAGCCAGGGCTGGATTTCGAACTATGGCTACACCTTC. Its protein is CASQGWISNYGYTF.

This clone was detected a few times. This chain joins TRBV11-2 and TRBJ2-5; D gene ambiguous. CDR1 SGHAT and CDR2 FQNNGV come from the germline V gene. The CDR3 contains 14 residues. Trimming left V 0 bases short and J 5 bases short, with 10 bases between. CDR3 protein: CASSLDFGWETQYF. Here the CDR3 DNA reads TGTGCCAGCAGCTTAGACTTCGGGTGGGAGACCCAGTACTTC.

Only a few counts were recorded for this clone. J is TRBJ2-7 and V is TRBV4-1, with 9 bases fitting TRBD1. This CDR3 is built from 15 residues. V trimming: 5 bases; J trimming: 3 bases; junction bases outside the gene matches: 8. Germline CDR1 is MGHRA and CDR2 is YSYEKL. CDR3 region: CASSSGDRALYEQYF. CDR3 bases: TGCGCCAGCAGCTCGGGGGACAGGGCCCTCTACGAGCAGTACTTC.

Only a few counts were recorded for this clone. The J gene is TRBJ1-1, the V gene TRBV2; no clear D. This CDR3 comprises 14 residues. Trimming pared 1 base from V and 3 bases from J, leaving 9 bases between. The germline V gene encodes CDR1 SNHLY and CDR2 FYNNEI. CDR3 DNA sequence: TGTGCCAGCAGTGAAGTAGTCCGAGACACTGAAGCTTTCTTT. This codes for CASSEVVRDTEAFF.

This clone was counted a few times. The V gene is TRBV5-1, the J gene TRBJ2-5; tentative D call: TRBD1 (6 bases). Germline V gene data show CDR1 as SGHRS and CDR2 as YFSETQ. The V and J ends lost 1 base and 2 bases respectively, with 15 bases between them. This CDR3 spans 16 amino acids. CDR3 DNA sequence: TGCGCCAGCAGCTTGTCCCAACAGGGTGCACAAGAGACCCAGTACTTC. As protein: CASSLSQQGAQETQYF.